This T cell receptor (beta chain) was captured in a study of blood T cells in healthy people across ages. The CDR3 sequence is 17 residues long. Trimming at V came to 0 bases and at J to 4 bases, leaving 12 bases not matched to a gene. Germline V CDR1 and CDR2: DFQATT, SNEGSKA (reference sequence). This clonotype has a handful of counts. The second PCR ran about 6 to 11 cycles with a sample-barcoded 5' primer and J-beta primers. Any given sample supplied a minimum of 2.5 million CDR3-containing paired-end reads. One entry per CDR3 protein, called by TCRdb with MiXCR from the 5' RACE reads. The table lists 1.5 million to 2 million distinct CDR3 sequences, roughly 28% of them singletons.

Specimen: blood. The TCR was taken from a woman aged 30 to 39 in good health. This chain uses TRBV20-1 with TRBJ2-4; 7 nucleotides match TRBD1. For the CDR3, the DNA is TGCAGTGCTAGAGACCCCCAGGGAGACAGGGCAAAAAACATTCAGTACTTC. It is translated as CSARDPQGDRAKNIQYF.